The sequence of this T cell receptor beta chain was determined in a study of T cell repertoires in cytomegalovirus infection (dated by TCRdb to the late 2010s). Study-wide context: The peptide stimulations were aimed at well-studied HLA-B-restricted epitopes as well as recently identified HLA-C-restricted CMV epitopes, whose presentation resists viral immunomodulation. Donor HLA type was relevant to the analysis, as public TCR beta signatures indicated carriage of CMV infection together with the matching HLA type. The paper as a whole reports these results and caveats: The ex vivo response was dominated by HLA-C-restricted CMV-specific TCR beta clonotypes, and the single most frequent clonotype in two of eight donors was supplied by these HLA-C-restricted clonotypes. In both this cohort and an independent cohort of more than 350 donors, the cumulative frequency of public TCR beta family members distinguished carriers of CMV infection plus the relevant HLA type.

The V end gives up 6 bases and the J end 7 bases, leaving 12 bases in the junction not matched to a gene. Reading from cysteine to phenylalanine, the CDR3 counts 15 amino acids. CDR3 DNA is the only sequence kept; it has 45 bases, read in frame from the first base. Instrument on record: Illumina HiSeq 1500. TCRdb passed the public sequencing reads through fastp at Q25 and MiXCR, retaining productive beta sequences. CDR3 protein duplicates are merged, each entry listing the most common genes and DNA. In this sample the table shows around 540,000 distinct CDR3 sequences, 33% of which occur a single time. Together, the top ten hold about a sixth of the sample. The treatment or condition label here, explained by the study, means: in vitro stimulation with specific CMV peptide epitopes to enrich CMV-specific T cells. Regarding this clonotype: Its antigen has not been determined. No base qualities exist here, and no much larger clone lies one base off it.

The source material was cultured PBMCs, sampled from culture after CMV antigen stimulation. The TCR comes from a human donor in good health (CMV status not recorded). Some clones in this sample may be carry-over from other donors' samples. The chain is encoded by TRBV12-3 or TRBV12-4 joined to TRBJ2-3; 8 junctional bases match TRBD1. In nucleotide form, the sequence is TGTGCCAGCAGCCTGCTAGAACAGGGGGGTCATACGCAGTATTTT. The translation is CASSLLEQGGHTQYF.